This TCR beta chain was profiled in a study of blood T cell repertoires in COVID-19. Study-wide background: Specimens from acute and convalescent COVID-19 originated in the United States, Italy and Spain.

After removal of 0 bases from V and 4 bases from J, the junction contained 6 bases not matched to a gene. The length of the CDR3 is 16 residues. Germline CDR1 MNHNS, CDR2 SASEGT. In the original workflow: Amplifying reference gene primers gave estimates of nucleated cell counts. The assay was immunoSEQ multiplex PCR, and TCRdb's table has in-frame clones only and misses some. V and J calls and clone size follow that table, whereas D and trimming were derived from the DNA. The sample has about 180,000 clones, approximately 83% seen once. The clonotype comes from a man aged 50 or older with active or convalescent COVID-19. Sequences were obtained from peripheral blood. The chain couples TRBV6-1 to TRBJ2-3, with 8 nucleotides matching TRBD1. CDR3 in amino acids: CASSEAGGTGPDTQYF. The CDR3 DNA reads TGTGCCAGCAGTGAAGCGGGCGGGACAGGACCAGATACGCAGTATTTT.